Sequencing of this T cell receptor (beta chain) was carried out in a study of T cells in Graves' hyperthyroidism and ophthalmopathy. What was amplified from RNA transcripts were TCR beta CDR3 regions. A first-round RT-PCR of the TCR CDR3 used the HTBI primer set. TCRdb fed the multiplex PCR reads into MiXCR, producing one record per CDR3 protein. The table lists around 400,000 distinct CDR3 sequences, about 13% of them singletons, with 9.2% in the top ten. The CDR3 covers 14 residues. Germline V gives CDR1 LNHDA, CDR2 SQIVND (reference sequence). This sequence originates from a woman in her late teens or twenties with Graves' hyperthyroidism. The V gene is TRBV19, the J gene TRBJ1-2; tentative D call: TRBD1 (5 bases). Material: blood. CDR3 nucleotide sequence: TGTGACGGTAGTATTGGCGACAGCAACTATGGCTACACCTTC. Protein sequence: CDGSIGDSNYGYTF.